The 28 T cell receptor beta chains given below trace back to one sample, sequenced in a study of Graves' ophthalmopathy and Graves' hyperthyroidism. From RNA, the CDR3 regions of TCR beta chains were amplified and sequenced. A first-round RT-PCR used HTBI primers, followed by a second-round multiplex PCR. TCRdb re-called the multiplex PCR reads with MiXCR, one entry per CDR3 protein. The data contain about 39,000 distinct CDR3 sequences, about half of them singletons. Sequencing used peripheral blood. These receptors were taken from an adult woman with stable Graves' hyperthyroidism.

V gene TRBV7-9 combines with J gene TRBJ1-1; TRBD1 matches 7 bases. J gave up 3 bases and V 4 bases, and 5 bases lay outside the gene matches. The CDR3 has 14 residues. Germline V gene sequence: CDR1 SEHNR, CDR2 FQNEAQ (reference sequence). The CDR3 loop is CASSSTGSYTEAFF. DNA of the CDR3: TGTGCCAGCAGCTCGACAGGGTCGTACACTGAAGCTTTCTTT.

The chain carries TRBV20-1 and TRBJ2-7; TRBD2 matches 10 bases. Germline CDR1 reads DFQATT; CDR2 reads SNEGSKA (reference sequence). This CDR3 comprises 16 residues. The J segment lost 5 bases and the V segment lost 0 bases, leaving 10 bases of the junction unmatched. The CDR3 bases are TGCAGTGCTAGAGATCTGCTAGCGGGAGTCTATAACGAGCAGTACTTC. It yields the protein CSARDLLAGVYNEQYF.

The sample holds a few counts of this clonotype. The rearrangement uses TRBV10-2 and TRBJ1-1; D might be TRBD1 (5 bases). The length of the CDR3 is 14 residues. The V gene lost 0 bases and the J gene lost 7 bases, with 12 bases spanning the gap. The germline V gene has CDR1 WSHSY and CDR2 SAAADI. This chain's CDR3 is CASSESLGLDEAFF. The DNA for the CDR3 is TGCGCCAGCAGTGAGTCGTTGGGGCTGGATGAAGCTTTCTTT.

At least ten counts were recorded for this clonotype. The genes are TRBV20-1 and TRBJ1-5; D is ambiguous. The CDR3 is made up of 15 amino acids. Germline loops: CDR1 DFQATT, CDR2 SNEGSKA (reference sequence). V lost 6 bases to trimming and J lost 4 bases, with 19 bases between them. Here the CDR3 reads CSASPSGPVNQPQHF. CDR3 bases: TGCAGTGCGTCGCCTTCTGGTCCCGTTAATCAGCCCCAGCATTTT.

This clonotype was observed at least ten times. The chain has TRBV6-1 and TRBJ1-5; 7 bases match TRBD1. Trimming cost V 4 bases and J 7 bases; bases outside gene matches: 10. In germline, CDR1 is MNHNS, CDR2 SASEGT. The CDR3 loop spans 15 amino acids. In nucleotides, the CDR3 is TGTGCCAGCAGTGGCGGACAGGAGGGAGGCCAGCCCCAGCATTTT. Its protein is CASSGGQEGGQPQHF.

The chain links TRBV15 to TRBJ2-7; D unresolved. CDR3 length: 14 amino acids. Germline V gene sequence: CDR1 LNHNV, CDR2 YYDKDF (reference sequence). V lost 1 base to trimming and J lost 2 bases, with 9 bases between them. The CDR3 DNA follows: TGTGCCACCAGCAGAGGCGCCGGACCCTACGAGCAGTACTTC. Translating gives CATSRGAGPYEQYF.

This clonotype has ten or more counts. The chain carries TRBV28 and TRBJ2-7; D may correspond to TRBD1 or TRBD2 (6 bases each). Germline V gene lookup returns CDR1 MDHEN and CDR2 SYDVKM. The CDR3 covers 13 residues. V lost 8 bases and J lost 3, with 14 bases in between. As DNA, the CDR3 is TGTGCCAGCGGGGGGCGGGACCACTACGAGCAGTACTTC. Its protein is CASGGRDHYEQYF. Combining the CDR3 with reference TRBV28 and TRBJ2-7 gives the whole variable domain DVKVTQSSRYLVKRTGEKVFLECVQDMDHENMFWYRQDPGLGLRLIYFSYDVKMKEKGDIPEGYSVSREKKERFSLILESASTNQTSMYLCASGGRDHYEQYFGPGTRLTVT.

The chain employs TRBV2 and TRBJ2-5, with TRBD2 identical over 8 bases. V lost 4 bases and J lost 2; bases outside the gene matches: 6. The germline gives CDR1 SNHLY, CDR2 FYNNEI. The CDR3 has 15 amino acids. The CDR3 DNA sequence: TGTGCCAGCAGTGGAACTAGCGGATCACAAGAGACCCAGTACTTC. It specifies CASSGTSGSQETQYF.

This clonotype was counted a single time. This chain connects TRBV7-2 to TRBJ2-6; TRBD1 agrees at 8 bases. The CDR3 runs 13 residues. V lost 5 bases and J lost 10; bases outside the gene matches: 4. The V gene's germline CDR1 is SGHTA and CDR2 FQGNSA. The DNA of the CDR3 is TGTGCCAGCAGCCTCGACAGGGGTAACGTCCTGACTTTC. Its translation: CASSLDRGNVLTF. Using reference TRBV7-2 and TRBJ2-6 for the parts outside the CDR3, the full variable domain is GAGVSQSPSNKVTEKGKDVELRCDPISGHTALYWYRQSLGQGLEFLIYFQGNSAPDKSGLPSDRFSAERTGGSVSTLTIQRTQQEDSAVYLCASSLDRGNVLTFGAGSRLTVL.

This clonotype was observed at least ten times. The genes are TRBV20-1 and TRBJ2-7; 9 nucleotides align to TRBD2. V trimming: 0 bases; J trimming: 7 bases; junction bases outside the gene matches: 10. Germline V CDR1 and CDR2: DFQATT, SNEGSKA (reference sequence). The CDR3 runs to 15 residues. CDR3 coding DNA: TGCAGTGCTAGAGATATAGCGGGAGACGTCTGGGAGCAGTACTTC. This encodes CSARDIAGDVWEQYF.

The chain carries TRBV29-1 and TRBJ1-2; possible D gene TRBD1, 5 bases. Per the germline V gene, CDR1 is SQVTM and CDR2 is ANQGSEA. The length of the CDR3 is 13 residues. V lost 3 bases to trimming and J lost 10 bases, with 18 bases between them. The CDR3 region has the DNA TGCAGCGTTGATCTCCGGGGCGCGGCAGACTACACCTTC. Amino acid sequence: CSVDLRGAADYTF.

This clonotype was seen at least ten times. The chain couples TRBV7-3 to TRBJ2-6, with a weak D call TRBD1 (6 bases). CDR3 length equals 14 residues. V dropped 6 bases and J dropped 4 bases, with 10 bases sitting between them. In germline, CDR1 is SGHTA, CDR2 FQGTGA. In nucleotides, the CDR3 is TGTGCCAGCAGACCAGGGGTCGGGGCCAACGTCCTGACTTTC. It encodes CASRPGVGANVLTF.

The chain recombines TRBV20-1 with TRBJ1-1; tentatively, D is TRBD1 (5 bases). This CDR3 is built from 14 residues. The germline gives CDR1 DFQATT, CDR2 SNEGSKA (reference sequence). V dropped 1 base and J dropped 6 bases, with 15 bases sitting between them. Here the CDR3 DNA reads TGCAGTGCTAGAGCTTCCGGGGGACGCGCTGAAGCTTTCTTT. Translation gives CSARASGGRAEAFF.

This clonotype was seen repeatedly, ten times or more. The rearrangement links TRBV19 to TRBJ1-2; 9 bases line up with TRBD1. Germline CDR1 LNHDA, CDR2 SQIVND (reference sequence). The CDR3 covers 12 residues. The V segment lost 10 bases and the J segment 8 bases; nucleotides outside the gene matches: 8. Here the CDR3 DNA reads TGTGCCATTTCGGACAGGGGATGGGGCTACACCTTC. Translating it yields CAISDRGWGYTF.

A remark on this clonotype: An end of the junction differs from the germline gene, which may be a read error. This rearrangement joins TRBV5-1 to TRBJ2-5; D might be TRBD2 (5 bases). Germline values: CDR1 SGHRS, CDR2 YFSETQ. The CDR3 consists of 15 residues. The CDR3 loop is CAGSSLPGDKETRYF. In nucleotides, the CDR3 is TGCGCCGGCAGCTCCCTGCCCGGGGATAAAGAGACCCGGTACTTC.

This clonotype was observed at least ten times. V gene TRBV14 combines with J gene TRBJ2-3; weak D call: TRBD1 (5 bases). The germline V gene encodes CDR1 SGHDN and CDR2 FVKESK. The V gene lost 2 bases and the J gene lost 0 bases, with 15 bases spanning the gap. The CDR3 has 17 amino acids. DNA of the CDR3: TGTGCCAGCAGCCAACCCCCAGGGAAGAGGAGCACAGATACGCAGTATTTT. Its translation: CASSQPPGKRSTDTQYF. Drawing the rest from reference TRBV14 and TRBJ2-3, the complete variable domain is EAGVTQFPSHSVIEKGQTVTLRCDPISGHDNLYWYRRVMGKEIKFLLHFVKESKQDESGMPNNRFLAERTGGTYSTLKVQPAELEDSGVYFCASSQPPGKRSTDTQYFGPGTRLTVL.

Details on this clonotype: Compared with germline, one end of the junction differs, possibly owing to a read error. The chain is built from TRBV7-9 and TRBJ2-5; D possibly uses TRBD1 or TRBD2 (5 bases each). CDR1 and CDR2 from the germline V gene are SEHNR and FQNEAQ (reference sequence). This CDR3 is built from 16 residues. The CDR3 coding sequence is TGCGCCAGCAGCTTAGACTTCAGGGCGGGTCGAGAGACCCAGTACTTC. This translates into CASSLDFRAGRETQYF.

This clonotype appeared a single time. The rearrangement joins TRBV25-1 to TRBJ2-5, with 7 bases matching TRBD2. Germline V gene data show CDR1 as MGHDK and CDR2 as SYGVNS. V trimming: 7 bases; J trimming: 5 bases; junction bases outside the gene matches: 7. The CDR3 loop spans 13 amino acids. The CDR3 DNA reads TGTGCCAGCACCGCTTCCGGGAGGGAGACCCAGTACTTC. It specifies CASTASGRETQYF.

Ten or more counts support this clonotype. The V and J genes are TRBV25-1 and TRBJ1-5; 10 bases align to TRBD1. This CDR3 is built from 15 residues. Per germline, CDR1 MGHDK and CDR2 SYGVNS. V was clipped by 8 bases and J by 7 bases; unmatched bases: 11. The CDR3 reads CASAPPGQGYQPQHF. The CDR3 DNA sequence: TGTGCCAGCGCTCCCCCGGGACAGGGGTACCAGCCCCAGCATTTT.

As regards this clonotype: Being one base from a much bigger clone, this may be a read error. The J gene is TRBJ2-3, the V gene TRBV5-1; 7 bases align to TRBD1. Germline assignment: CDR1 SGHRS and CDR2 YFSETQ. The CDR3 covers 14 residues. The trim removed 3 bases at V and 1 base at J, leaving 2 bases unmatched. In nucleotides, the CDR3 is TGCGCCAGCAGCTCTGGACAGGGCACAGATACGCAGTATTTT. This gives the protein CASSSGQGTDTQYF.

This clonotype was observed many times. V usage is TRBV5-8 and J usage is TRBJ1-1; D is uncertain. The germline gives CDR1 SGHTS, CDR2 YDEGEE. V shed 4 bases and J shed 1 base, with 17 bases lying between them. The CDR3 runs to 16 residues. This chain's CDR3 is CASSREGRGSNTEAFF. The CDR3 coding sequence is TGTGCCAGCAGCCGGGAAGGGCGTGGCTCGAACACTGAAGCTTTCTTT.

This clonotype was found many times. The CDR3 nucleotides are TGCGCCAGCAGCTTGGGACCTGGCGAGCAGTACTTC. Its translation: CASSLGPGEQYF. This chain connects TRBV5-1 to TRBJ2-7; no firm D call. The V end lost 0 bases, the J end lost 6 bases, and 7 bases lay between the germline ends. Germline-derived CDR1 and CDR2 are SGHRS and YFSETQ. This CDR3 spans 12 amino acids.

The genes are TRBV12-3 or TRBV12-4 and TRBJ2-7; 14 bases fit TRBD2. V lost 5 bases to trimming and J lost 9 bases; unmatched junction nucleotides: 9. The CDR3 totals 15 residues. The CDR3 reads CASSAGLAGAIGQYF. DNA for the CDR3: TGTGCCAGCAGTGCGGGACTAGCGGGAGCTATCGGGCAGTACTTC.

This rearrangement joins TRBV7-2 to TRBJ2-7; D remains unclear. CDR1 and CDR2 from the germline V gene are SGHTA and FQGNSA. The CDR3 is 11 amino acids. V was trimmed by 11 bases and J by 4 bases, leaving 12 bases between them. The CDR3 spells CASGRTYEQYF. In nucleotides, the CDR3 is TGTGCCTCCGGACGTACGTACGAGCAGTACTTC. Together with reference TRBV7-2 and TRBJ2-7, the CDR3 gives the full variable domain: GAGVSQSPSNKVTEKGKDVELRCDPISGHTALYWYRQSLGQGLEFLIYFQGNSAPDKSGLPSDRFSAERTGGSVSTLTIQRTQQEDSAVYLCASGRTYEQYFGPGTRLTVT.

The chain uses TRBV2 and TRBJ1-5, with 9 bases matching TRBD1. This CDR3 has 13 residues. After removal of 4 bases from V and 7 bases from J, the junction contained 2 bases not matched to a gene. The V gene's germline CDR1 is SNHLY and CDR2 FYNNEI. Written as DNA, the CDR3 is TGTGCCAGCAGTGGGGACAGGGTACAGCCCCAGCATTTT. Protein: CASSGDRVQPQHF.

This clonotype was observed at least ten times. The chain recombines TRBV7-2 with TRBJ1-2; D is unclear. The CDR3 is 16 residues long. Per the germline V gene, CDR1 is SGHTA and CDR2 is FQGNSA. Deletions cut 8 bases from V and 3 bases from J, with 22 bases between. CDR3: CASSHPQDKYYYGYTF. DNA for the CDR3: TGTGCCAGCTCTCACCCCCAGGATAAATATTACTATGGCTACACCTTC.

The chain employs TRBV15 and TRBJ1-3, with a weak D call TRBD1 (5 bases). The CDR3 has 15 amino acids. Germline CDR1 LNHNV, CDR2 YYDKDF (reference sequence). V dropped 7 bases and J dropped 0 bases, with 13 bases sitting between them. CDR3 bases: TGTGCCACCATGCGGGGGGAGACCTCTGGAAACACCATATATTTT. Protein product: CATMRGETSGNTIYF.

This clonotype was detected ten times or more. The rearrangement joins TRBV20-1 to TRBJ2-5; 11 bases line up with TRBD2. The CDR3 runs to 16 residues. Germline CDR1 DFQATT, CDR2 SNEGSKA (reference sequence). Unmatched junction bases numbered 10, after V lost 0 bases and J lost 7 bases. This chain's CDR3 is CSARDLLAGAEGTQYF. The DNA for the CDR3 is TGCAGTGCTAGAGACCTACTAGCGGGAGCGGAGGGGACCCAGTACTTC.